This entry concerns a single T cell receptor beta chain. No antigen is known for it. Base quality data are lacking; no much larger clone is found one base away. The data are from a study of control samples from healthy donors and cancer patients (TCRdb year 2020). The method behind the library was the immunoSEQ multiplex PCR assay. TCRdb limited this immuneACCESS table to in-frame rearrangements with V and J called. A share of clones is missing; checked studies link under half to unresolved V genes, and the rest is unexplained. Counted in this sample were some 76,000 clones; about nine tenths of them appeared once. The ten biggest clones cover around a tenth of the sample. At the junction V is shortened by 3 bases and J by 5 bases; bases outside the gene matches: 6. Based on the germline V gene, the CDR1 and CDR2 sequences are MNHNS and SASEGT. CDR3 length: 15 amino acids, cysteine to phenylalanine. The CDR3 DNA has 45 bases and is translated from base 1.

Sequenced: PBMCs. This chain joins TRBV6-1 to TRBJ2-5, and 10 junctional nucleotides match TRBD2. The TCR comes from a woman in her 50s with colorectal cancer. The DNA is as follows: TGTGCCAGCAGTGAGTTTACTAGCGGGGCGGAGACCCAGTACTTC. This sequence encodes CASSEFTSGAETQYF.